Each of the 32 T cell receptor beta chains below was sequenced from the same sample in a study of siplizumab effects on memory and regulatory T cells. The method was immunoSEQ multiplex PCR; TCRdb's version includes in-frame clones alone and lacks a portion of them. The sample carries roughly 110,000 clones, about 94% recorded once. The sample consisted of non-Treg CD4+ T cells sorted from blood. The receptors derive from a human donor in good health.

The chain combines TRBV14 with TRBJ2-1, with no clear D. Trimming took off 8 bases at V and 7 bases at J, with 6 bases between the two ends. The germline V gene has CDR1 SGHDN and CDR2 FVKESK. This CDR3 comprises 10 residues. CDR3 bases: TGTGCCAGCTCGATAAATGAGCAGTTCTTC. This codes for CASSINEQFF.

This clone was seen just once. The chain has TRBV4-1 and TRBJ2-3; 7 nucleotides match TRBD1. V was pared by 1 base and J by 2 bases, with 15 bases of the junction left unmatched. CDR1 MGHRA and CDR2 YSYEKL come from the germline V gene. The CDR3 totals 19 residues. CDR3 sequence (DNA): TGCGCCAGCAGCCAAGCCCCCCCCGCGGCAGGGGGAGTCACAGATACGCAGTATTTT. Residues: CASSQAPPAAGGVTDTQYF.

This clone was picked up one time. The chain joins TRBV11-2 to TRBJ1-3, with 7 nucleotides matching TRBD1. Germline values: CDR1 SGHAT, CDR2 FQNNGV. The CDR3 has 15 residues. V gave up 4 bases and J gave up 0 bases; unmatched junction bases: 3. CDR3 region: CASSWTGPSGNTIYF. The DNA for the CDR3 is TGTGCCAGCAGCTGGACAGGACCCTCTGGAAACACCATATATTTT.

V and J are TRBV27 and TRBJ1-4; D gene uncertain. Trimming stripped 5 bases from V and 0 bases from J, with 10 bases between. Looked up from germline, CDR1 is MNHEY and CDR2 is SMNVEV (reference sequence). This CDR3 comprises 15 residues. The CDR3 sequence: CASSPLGSTNEKLFF. As DNA, the CDR3 is TGTGCCAGCAGTCCCCTAGGGTCAACTAATGAAAAACTGTTTTTT.

V and J are TRBV19 and TRBJ1-5; TRBD1 might be the D (5 bases). Germline V gives CDR1 LNHDA, CDR2 SQIVND (reference sequence). The CDR3 is 15 residues long. With 3 bases removed from V and 0 bases from J, the gap between germline ends came to 9 bases. The CDR3 coding sequence is TGTGCCAGTAGTATGCAGGGTAATAGCAATCAGCCCCAGCATTTT. Its protein product is CASSMQGNSNQPQHF.

J is TRBJ2-2 and V is TRBV5-1, with 9 bases matching TRBD2. This CDR3 has 15 amino acids. The germline V gene has CDR1 SGHRS and CDR2 YFSETQ. J lost 4 bases, V lost 4 bases, and 5 bases had no gene match. CDR3 sequence (DNA): TGCGCCAGCAGCCCCGTAGCGGGGGCCACCGGGGAGCTGTTTTTT. Its protein product is CASSPVAGATGELFF. Filled out from reference TRBV5-1 and TRBJ2-2, the complete variable domain reads KAGVTQTPRYLIKTRGQQVTLSCSPISGHRSVSWYQQTPGQGLQFLFEYFSETQRNKGNFPGRFSGRQFSNSRSEMNVSTLELGDSALYLCASSPVAGATGELFFGEGSRLTVL.

The chain carries TRBV9 and TRBJ1-3; the match to TRBD1 covers 7 bases. CDR1 and CDR2 (germline): SGDLS, YYNGEE. Trimming took 3 bases from V and 2 from J; bases not matched to a gene: 8. This CDR3 contains 16 residues. CDR3 bases: TGTGCCAGCAGCGCCGGGACAGCGTTAGCTGGAAACACCATATATTTT. Protein sequence: CASSAGTALAGNTIYF.

The rearrangement uses TRBV4-3 and TRBJ1-2; D uncertain. This CDR3 has 14 amino acids. V gave up 0 bases and J gave up 6 bases, with 11 bases separating them. Germline assignment: CDR1 LGHNA and CDR2 YSLEER. The CDR3 loop is CASSQDRGVDGYTF. CDR3 coding DNA: TGCGCCAGCAGCCAAGATCGGGGAGTGGATGGCTACACCTTC.

This sequence joins TRBV6-1 and TRBJ1-6, with D possibly matching TRBD1 (6 bases). The CDR3 spans 16 residues. The germline V and J ends were trimmed by 0 bases and 6 bases, with 12 bases remaining between them. In germline, CDR1 is MNHNS, CDR2 SASEGT. CDR3 coding DNA: TGTGCCAGCAGTGAAGCCCGGACAGTGACTAATTCACCCCTCCACTTT. Protein: CASSEARTVTNSPLHF.

CDR3 residues: CASSQDGTPVINEQFF. CDR3 bases: TGTGCCAGCAGCCAAGACGGGACACCCGTAATCAATGAGCAGTTCTTC. The chain has TRBV4-2 and TRBJ2-1, with D possibly matching TRBD1 (6 bases). The CDR3 is 16 residues long. CDR1 is LGHNA, CDR2 YNFKEQ, per germline. Trimming removed 0 bases from V and 6 bases from J, with 15 bases in between.

The chain combines TRBV7-3 with TRBJ2-1; 7 positions agree with TRBD2. The CDR3 is 13 residues long. Germline lookup yields CDR1 SGHTA and CDR2 FQGTGA. Germline trimming cut 5 bases from V and 8 bases from J; bases unmatched to any gene: 6. CDR3 in DNA: TGTGCCAGCAGCGTGGGAGGGGTTGATGAGCAGTTCTTC. It yields the protein CASSVGGVDEQFF.

This clone has just one count. The chain recombines TRBV10-1 with TRBJ2-3, with a tentative D call TRBD1 (7 bases). V lost 5 bases, J lost 4 bases, and 16 bases lay in between. This CDR3 spans 15 amino acids. Germline V gives CDR1 WNHNN, CDR2 SYGVQD (reference sequence). CDR3: CASSNRSRGADTQYF. In nucleotides, the CDR3 is TGCGCCAGCAGTAACAGGTCCAGGGGGGCAGATACGCAGTATTTT.

The V call is TRBV4-3, the J call TRBJ2-2; the match to TRBD2 covers 7 bases. After removal of 0 bases from V and 5 bases from J, the junction contained 9 bases not matched to a gene. The CDR3 loop spans 17 amino acids. Germline CDR1 is LGHNA and CDR2 is YSLEER. CDR3 protein: CASSQEKKRDLTGELFF. The CDR3 DNA sequence: TGCGCCAGCAGCCAAGAGAAAAAGCGGGACCTAACCGGGGAGCTGTTTTTT.

This clone was recorded once. This chain uses TRBV25-1 with TRBJ2-7; D is ambiguous. Deletions cut 8 bases from V and 5 bases from J, with 10 bases between. This CDR3 spans 11 amino acids. Germline loops: CDR1 MGHDK, CDR2 SYGVNS. CDR3 nucleotides: TGTGCCAGCTCCGCTTGGGACGAGCAGTACTTC. Protein product: CASSAWDEQYF.

The rearrangement links TRBV6-6 to TRBJ1-1; 10 bases line up with TRBD1. The germline V gene encodes CDR1 MNHNY and CDR2 SVGAGI (reference sequence). The V segment lost 6 bases and the J segment 1 base; nucleotides outside the gene matches: 5. There are 15 residues in the CDR3. The CDR3 bases are TGTGCCAGCAGCTCCGGGACAGGGGCGAACACTGAAGCTTTCTTT. Translating gives CASSSGTGANTEAFF.

The chain combines TRBV9 with TRBJ1-3, with 11 bases matching TRBD1. The CDR3 extends over 14 amino acids. Germline V gives CDR1 SGDLS, CDR2 YYNGEE. Germline trimming cut 0 bases from V and 9 bases from J; bases unmatched to any gene: 2. CDR3 sequence reads: CASSVGGTGGTIYF. Written as DNA, the CDR3 is TGTGCCAGCAGCGTAGGGGGGACAGGGGGCACCATATATTTT. Full variable domain (rest looked up from reference TRBV9 and TRBJ1-3): DSGVTQTPKHLITATGQRVTLRCSPRSGDLSVYWYQQSLDQGLQFLIQYYNGEERAKGNILERFSAQQFPDLHSELNLSSLELGDSALYFCASSVGGTGGTIYFGEGSWLTVV.

This clone has a single count. The J gene is TRBJ2-7, the V gene TRBV29-1, with D unclear. This CDR3 comprises 17 residues. The germline gives CDR1 SQVTM, CDR2 ANQGSEA. V lost 5 bases, J lost 4 bases, and 27 bases lay in between. CDR3 in amino acids: CSVYPFRLGSSLYEQYF. The CDR3 DNA sequence: TGCAGCGTTTACCCCTTTAGGTTAGGTTCGTCTTTATACGAGCAGTACTTC.

V gene TRBV11-2 combines with J gene TRBJ2-7; 8 bases map to TRBD2. This CDR3 has 14 residues. V shed 4 bases and J 6 bases; nucleotides not matched to a gene: 8. Germline V CDR1 and CDR2: SGHAT, FQNNGV. In nucleotides, the CDR3 is TGTGCCAGCAGCTCCGGGGGGGGAACGCGCGAGCAGTACTTC. Amino acid sequence: CASSSGGGTREQYF. Drawing the rest from reference TRBV11-2 and TRBJ2-7, the complete variable domain is EAGVAQSPRYKIIEKRQSVAFWCNPISGHATLYWYQQILGQGPKLLIQFQNNGVVDDSQLPKDRFSAERLKGVDSTLKIQPAKLEDSAVYLCASSSGGGTREQYFGPGTRLTVT.

The J gene is TRBJ2-3, the V gene TRBV11-2; D is ambiguous. V gave up 2 bases and J gave up 0 bases, with 9 bases separating them. This CDR3 has 15 residues. Germline V gene sequence: CDR1 SGHAT, CDR2 FQNNGV. The CDR3 sequence: CASSLILGSTDTQYF. CDR3 coding DNA: TGTGCCAGCAGCTTAATATTGGGTAGCACAGATACGCAGTATTTT. Full variable domain (remainder filled in from reference TRBV11-2 and TRBJ2-3): EAGVAQSPRYKIIEKRQSVAFWCNPISGHATLYWYQQILGQGPKLLIQFQNNGVVDDSQLPKDRFSAERLKGVDSTLKIQPAKLEDSAVYLCASSLILGSTDTQYFGPGTRLTVL.

The V call is TRBV7-7, the J call TRBJ2-7; a possible D gene is TRBD1 (5 bases). The CDR3 loop spans 13 amino acids. The germline CDR1 and CDR2 sequences are SSHAT and FNYEAQ (reference sequence). V gave up 3 bases and J gave up 4 bases, with 10 bases separating them. This CDR3 reads CASSFDRGYEQYF. CDR3 DNA sequence: TGTGCCAGCAGCTTTGACAGAGGTTACGAGCAGTACTTC.

This sequence joins TRBV5-4 and TRBJ2-2; TRBD1 matches at 8 bases. The V gene end was trimmed by 2 bases and the J gene end by 5 bases; junction bases not matched to a gene: 8. Germline CDR1 reads SGHNT; CDR2 reads YYREEE (reference sequence). The CDR3 covers 16 residues. This chain's CDR3 is CASSFRHRGTTGELFF. CDR3 DNA sequence: TGTGCCAGCAGCTTTCGTCACAGGGGGACGACCGGGGAGCTGTTTTTT.

CDR3 DNA: TGCGCCAGCAGCTTGAACAGGCCTGCAACTAATGAAAAACTGTTTTTT. Its protein is CASSLNRPATNEKLFF. The V gene is TRBV5-1, the J gene TRBJ1-4, with a weak D call TRBD1 (5 bases). The CDR3 has 16 amino acids. The V gene's germline CDR1 is SGHRS and CDR2 YFSETQ. V was clipped by 1 base and J by 0 bases, with 10 bases between them.

V usage is TRBV4-1 and J usage is TRBJ2-7; TRBD1 aligns across 9 bases. Trimming took 5 bases from V and 6 from J; bases not matched to a gene: 8. CDR1 and CDR2 (germline): MGHRA, YSYEKL. The CDR3 is made up of 14 amino acids. Here the CDR3 reads CASSGTGFLPEQYF. The CDR3 DNA reads TGCGCCAGCAGCGGGACAGGGTTCTTGCCCGAGCAGTACTTC.

V is TRBV2 and J is TRBJ2-1, with unresolved D. The CDR3 contains 12 residues. The germline CDR1 and CDR2 sequences are SNHLY and FYNNEI. V lost 5 bases, J lost 4 bases, and 6 bases lay in between. This CDR3 reads CASSTPYNEQFF. The CDR3 DNA follows: TGTGCCAGCAGTACACCGTACAATGAGCAGTTCTTC.

This clone has a handful of counts. V gene TRBV5-1 combines with J gene TRBJ2-4, with no clear D. Germline CDR1 and CDR2: SGHRS and YFSETQ. The CDR3 consists of 16 residues. Trimming took 4 bases from V and 0 from J, leaving 14 bases between them. The chain's CDR3 is CASSTGDHLAKNIQYF. The CDR3 DNA is TGCGCCAGCAGCACTGGGGATCACCTAGCCAAAAACATTCAGTACTTC.

CDR3 residues: CSAGAGGTEAFF. Written as DNA, the CDR3 is TGCAGCGCCGGGGCAGGAGGAACTGAAGCTTTCTTT. The rearrangement uses TRBV29-1 and TRBJ1-1; D perhaps matches TRBD1 (5 bases). This CDR3 region has 12 residues. CDR1 SQVTM and CDR2 ANQGSEA come from the germline V gene. The V end lost 7 bases, the J end lost 5 bases, and 14 bases lay between the germline ends.

This clone was seen once. The rearrangement uses TRBV4-3 and TRBJ2-1; 14 bases agree with TRBD2. The CDR3 loop spans 16 amino acids. Germline loops: CDR1 LGHNA, CDR2 YSLEER. The J segment lost 10 bases and the V segment lost 2 bases, leaving 7 bases of the junction unmatched. The CDR3 nucleotides read TGCGCCAGCAGCCAACCTGGACTAGCGGGGGGCAGGGAGCAGTTCTTC. Amino acids: CASSQPGLAGGREQFF.

The sample holds one count of this clone. This chain uses TRBV7-9 with TRBJ1-6; D remains ambiguous. CDR1 SEHNR and CDR2 FQNEAQ come from the germline V gene (reference sequence). This CDR3 is built from 17 residues. Trimming left V 5 bases short and J 0 bases short, with 14 bases between. Written as DNA, the CDR3 is TGTGCCAGCAGCCCTCGCCCCGGAAGCTCCTATAATTCACCCCTCCACTTT. The encoded protein is CASSPRPGSSYNSPLHF.

V is TRBV9 and J is TRBJ1-2, with unresolved D. The germline V gene encodes CDR1 SGDLS and CDR2 YYNGEE. The CDR3 contains 14 residues. V was clipped by 0 bases and J by 4 bases, with 10 bases between them. This chain's CDR3 is CASSVGTEGYGYTF. The CDR3 DNA follows: TGTGCCAGCAGCGTAGGAACGGAGGGCTATGGCTACACCTTC.

J is TRBJ1-1 and V is TRBV27; a weak D match, TRBD1 (5 bases). The CDR3 has 14 amino acids. The germline V gene encodes CDR1 MNHEY and CDR2 SMNVEV (reference sequence). V was pared by 6 bases and J by 0 bases, with 11 bases between. For the CDR3, the DNA is TGTGCCAGCAGCCATGACAGATTGAACACTGAAGCTTTCTTT. Protein: CASSHDRLNTEAFF.

The chain uses TRBV2 and TRBJ2-7; perhaps TRBD2 as D (5 bases). The CDR3 loop spans 14 amino acids. V shed 10 bases and J shed 0 bases, with 16 bases lying between them. Germline V gives CDR1 SNHLY, CDR2 FYNNEI. The CDR3 sequence is CATKLGESSYEQYF. CDR3 nucleotide sequence: TGTGCCACCAAACTCGGGGAGAGCTCCTACGAGCAGTACTTC. Full variable domain (outside the CDR3, taken from reference TRBV2 and TRBJ2-7): EPEVTQTPSHQVTQMGQEVILRCVPISNHLYFYWYRQILGQKVEFLVSFYNNEISEKSEIFDDQFSVERPDGSNFTLKIRSTKLEDSAMYFCATKLGESSYEQYFGPGTRLTVT.

V and J are TRBV18 and TRBJ2-3; D may be TRBD1 or TRBD2 (5 bases each). Per the germline V gene, CDR1 is KGHSH and CDR2 is LQKENI. Trimming removed 5 bases from V and 0 bases from J, with 6 bases in between. This CDR3 has 13 amino acids. The CDR3 region has the DNA TGTGCCAGCTCAGGGGACAGCACAGATACGCAGTATTTT. Amino acid sequence: CASSGDSTDTQYF.